This T cell receptor (beta chain) was identified during a study of T cell repertoires in cytomegalovirus infection (dated by TCRdb to between 2017 and 2020). With regard to the full study: The peptide stimulations were aimed at well-studied HLA-B-restricted epitopes as well as recently identified HLA-C-restricted CMV epitopes, whose presentation resists viral immunomodulation. Donor HLA type was relevant to the analysis, as public TCR beta signatures indicated carriage of CMV infection together with the matching HLA type.

What the authors observed across the whole study: The ex vivo response was dominated by HLA-C-restricted CMV-specific TCR beta clonotypes, which also provided the single most frequent clonotype in two of eight donors. In both this cohort and an independent roughly 350-donor cohort, the cumulative frequency of public TCR beta family members distinguished carriers of CMV infection plus the relevant HLA type.

The treatment or condition label corresponds to: in vitro stimulation with specific CMV peptide epitopes to enrich CMV-specific T cells. TCRdb lists the instrument as Illumina HiSeq 1500. TCRdb itself trimmed the public reads at Q25 with fastp, ran MiXCR and retained productive beta chains. Duplicate CDR3 protein sequences are folded into a single record with the most common DNA and genes. This sample comprises approximately 1,000,000 distinct CDR3 sequences, roughly 31% of them detected only once. About 14% of the sample belongs to the ten largest clones. The sample holds many counts of this clonotype. What this receptor recognizes is not known. Within one base of it there is no much larger clone, and no base qualities were kept. The receptor was isolated from a human donor in good health (CMV status not recorded). Some clones in this sample may be carry-over from other donors' samples. The material was cultured CD8+ T cells from PBMCs, obtained from culture after CMV antigen stimulation.

The CDR3: CASSPGQGAYGYTF. At the DNA level, the sequence is TGTGCCAGCAGCCCCGGACAGGGGGCGTATGGCTACACCTTC. The V and J genes are TRBV7-9 and TRBJ1-2, with 11 bases in between that match TRBD1. For CDR1 and CDR2, the germline V gene (reference sequence) lists SEHNR and FQNEAQ. The CDR3, cysteine through phenylalanine, is 14 amino acids long. Of all the DNA, just the CDR3 is kept, 42 bases in frame from base 1. The germline V end is reduced by 5 bases and the J end by 5 bases; junction bases left unmatched: 4.